This T cell receptor beta chain is from a study of cytomegalovirus exposure and HLA in healthy donors. Study overall: Most donors, 70% to 85% of a few hundred genotyped, fell in the Caucasian-associated ancestry cluster. Overall study findings and caveats: On later analysis, the bulk of CMV-associated TCR beta chains appeared to be HLA-restricted. It was reported that TCR beta sequences correctly inferred the HLA-A and HLA-B alleles for most subjects.

CDR3 size: 16 residues. Per the germline V gene, CDR1 is KGHSH and CDR2 is LQKENI. V shed 2 bases, J shed 2 bases, and the junction held 3 bases outside the gene matches. Notes on this clone: Its specificity is unknown.

The PCR ran on 60 Vbeta and 13 Jbeta primers. Clones were sequenced by immunoSEQ multiplex PCR, and TCRdb holds only the in-frame ones, with some missing. The sample gives 100,000 to 150,000 clones, 65% to 75% of which show up once; 4.2% is in the top ten. The chain combines TRBV18 with TRBJ2-3, with TRBD1 identical over 11 bases. Sequencing input: PBMCs. This clonotype was sampled from a woman aged 50 to 65 in good health and CMV-seropositive. CDR3 region: CASSPRDRGITDTQYF. In DNA, the CDR3 is TGTGCCAGCTCACCAAGGGACAGGGGGATCACAGATACGCAGTATTTT.